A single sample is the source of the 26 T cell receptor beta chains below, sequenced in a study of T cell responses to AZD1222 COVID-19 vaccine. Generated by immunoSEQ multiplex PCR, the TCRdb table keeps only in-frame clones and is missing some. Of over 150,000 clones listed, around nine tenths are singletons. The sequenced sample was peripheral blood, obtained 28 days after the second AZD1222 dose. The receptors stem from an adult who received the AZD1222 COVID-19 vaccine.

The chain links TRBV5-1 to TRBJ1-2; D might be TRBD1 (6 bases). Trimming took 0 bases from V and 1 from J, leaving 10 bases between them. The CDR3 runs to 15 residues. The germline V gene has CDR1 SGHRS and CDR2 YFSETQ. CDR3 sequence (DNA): TGCGCCAGCAGCTTGGCGGCAGGGGTTAACTATGGCTACACCTTC. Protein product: CASSLAAGVNYGYTF.

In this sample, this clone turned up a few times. The CDR3 DNA is TGCAGCGTGCGGACAGGGGCGGCAACTAATGAAAAACTGTTTTTT. This sequence encodes CSVRTGAATNEKLFF. The rearrangement links TRBV29-1 to TRBJ1-4; 9 bases are shared with TRBD1. The CDR3 sequence is 15 residues long. V shed 6 bases and J 0 bases; nucleotides not matched to a gene: 5. The germline CDR1 and CDR2 sequences are SQVTM and ANQGSEA. The full variable domain, completed using reference TRBV29-1 and TRBJ1-4, is SAVISQKPSRDICQRGTSLTIQCQVDSQVTMMFWYRQQPGQSLTLIATANQGSEATYESGFVIDKFPISRPNLTFSTLTVSNMSPEDSSIYLCSVRTGAATNEKLFFGSGTQLSVL.

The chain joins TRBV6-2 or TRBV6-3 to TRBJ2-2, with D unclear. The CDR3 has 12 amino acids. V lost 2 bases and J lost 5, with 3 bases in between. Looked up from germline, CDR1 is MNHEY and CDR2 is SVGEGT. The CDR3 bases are TGTGCCAGCAGTTACATTACCGGGGAGCTGTTTTTT. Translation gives CASSYITGELFF.

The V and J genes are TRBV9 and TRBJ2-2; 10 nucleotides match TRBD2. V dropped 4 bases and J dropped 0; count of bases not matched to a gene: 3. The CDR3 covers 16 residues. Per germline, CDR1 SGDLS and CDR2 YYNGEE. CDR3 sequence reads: CASSQGLAPNTGELFF. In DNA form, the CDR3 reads TGTGCCAGCAGCCAGGGACTAGCGCCGAACACCGGGGAGCTGTTTTTT.

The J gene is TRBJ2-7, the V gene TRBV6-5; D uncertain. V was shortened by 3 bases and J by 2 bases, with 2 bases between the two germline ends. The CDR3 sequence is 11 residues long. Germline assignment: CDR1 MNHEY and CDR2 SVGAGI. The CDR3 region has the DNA TGTGCCAGCAGTTATGCCTACGAGCAGTACTTC. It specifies CASSYAYEQYF.

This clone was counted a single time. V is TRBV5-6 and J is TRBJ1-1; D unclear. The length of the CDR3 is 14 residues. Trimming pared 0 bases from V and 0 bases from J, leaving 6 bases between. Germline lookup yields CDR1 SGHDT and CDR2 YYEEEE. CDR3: CASSLDPLNTEAFF. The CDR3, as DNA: TGTGCCAGCAGCTTGGACCCCTTGAACACTGAAGCTTTCTTT.

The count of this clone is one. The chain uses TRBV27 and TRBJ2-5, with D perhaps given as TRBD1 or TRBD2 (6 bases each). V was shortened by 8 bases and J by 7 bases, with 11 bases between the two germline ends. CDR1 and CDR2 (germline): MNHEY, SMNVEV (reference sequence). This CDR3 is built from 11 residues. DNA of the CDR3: TGTGCCAGCGTACAGGGAGGGACCCAGTACTTC. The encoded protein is CASVQGGTQYF.

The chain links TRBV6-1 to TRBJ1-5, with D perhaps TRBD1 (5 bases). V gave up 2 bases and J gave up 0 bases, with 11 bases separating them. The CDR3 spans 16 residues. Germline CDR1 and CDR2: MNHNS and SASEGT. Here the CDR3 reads CASSERGILSNQPQHF. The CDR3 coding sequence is TGTGCCAGCAGTGAAAGGGGCATACTTAGCAATCAGCCCCAGCATTTT.

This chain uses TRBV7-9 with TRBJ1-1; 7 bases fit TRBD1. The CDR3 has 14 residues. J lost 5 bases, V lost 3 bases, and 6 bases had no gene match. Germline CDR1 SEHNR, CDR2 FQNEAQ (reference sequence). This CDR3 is CASSLTGKKTEAFF. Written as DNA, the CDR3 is TGTGCCAGCAGCTTGACAGGGAAGAAGACTGAAGCTTTCTTT. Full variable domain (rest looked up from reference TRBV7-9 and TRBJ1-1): DTGVSQNPRHKITKRGQNVTFRCDPISEHNRLYWYRQTLGQGPEFLTYFQNEAQLEKSRLLSDRFSAERPKGSFSTLEIQRTEQGDSAMYLCASSLTGKKTEAFFGQGTRLTVV.

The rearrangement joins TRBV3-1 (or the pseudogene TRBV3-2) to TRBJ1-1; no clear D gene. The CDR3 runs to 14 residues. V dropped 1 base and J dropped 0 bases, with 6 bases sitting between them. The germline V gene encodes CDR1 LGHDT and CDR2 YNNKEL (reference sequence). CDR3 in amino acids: CASSQAPMNTEAFF. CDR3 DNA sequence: TGTGCCAGCAGCCAAGCGCCTATGAACACTGAAGCTTTCTTT.

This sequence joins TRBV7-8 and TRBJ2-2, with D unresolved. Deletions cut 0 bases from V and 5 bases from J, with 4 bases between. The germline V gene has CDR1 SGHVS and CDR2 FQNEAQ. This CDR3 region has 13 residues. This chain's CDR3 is CASSLAGTGELFF. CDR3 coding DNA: TGTGCCAGCAGCTTAGCCGGGACCGGGGAGCTGTTTTTT.

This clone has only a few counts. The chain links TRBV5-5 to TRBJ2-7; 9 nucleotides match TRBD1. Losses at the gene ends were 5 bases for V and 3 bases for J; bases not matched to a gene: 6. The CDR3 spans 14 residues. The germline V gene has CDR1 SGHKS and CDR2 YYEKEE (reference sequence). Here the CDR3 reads CASSPGTGYYEQYF. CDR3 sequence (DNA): TGTGCCAGCAGTCCCGGGACAGGGTACTACGAGCAGTACTTC.

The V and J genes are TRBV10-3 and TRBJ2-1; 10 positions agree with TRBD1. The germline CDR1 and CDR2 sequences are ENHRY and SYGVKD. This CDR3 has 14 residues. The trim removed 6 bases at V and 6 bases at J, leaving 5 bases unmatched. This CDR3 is CAIRAGQGFNEQFF. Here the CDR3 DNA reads TGTGCCATCAGGGCGGGACAGGGGTTCAATGAGCAGTTCTTC.

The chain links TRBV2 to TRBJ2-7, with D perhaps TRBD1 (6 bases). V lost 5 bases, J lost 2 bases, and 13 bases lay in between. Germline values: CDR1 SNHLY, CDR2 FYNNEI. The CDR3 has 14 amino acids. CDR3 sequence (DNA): TGTGCCAGCAGTTCAGGGGTCCCACCCTACGAGCAGTACTTC. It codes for CASSSGVPPYEQYF.

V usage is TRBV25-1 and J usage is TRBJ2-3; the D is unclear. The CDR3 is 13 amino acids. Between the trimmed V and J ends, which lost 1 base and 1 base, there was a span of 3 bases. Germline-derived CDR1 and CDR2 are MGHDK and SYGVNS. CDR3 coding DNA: TGTGCCAGCAGTGAATCGGGCACAGATACGCAGTATTTT. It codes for CASSESGTDTQYF. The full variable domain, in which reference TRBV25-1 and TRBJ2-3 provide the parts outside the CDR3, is EADIYQTPRYLVIGTGKKITLECSQTMGHDKMYWYQQDPGMELHLIHYSYGVNSTEKGDLSSESTVSRIRTEHFPLTLESARPSHTSQYLCASSESGTDTQYFGPGTRLTVL.

CDR3 amino acids: CASTPGQGVNEQFF. Written as DNA, the CDR3 is TGTGCCAGCACCCCGGGACAGGGCGTTAATGAGCAGTTCTTC. V usage is TRBV6-5 and J usage is TRBJ2-1; 9 positions match TRBD1. Germline values: CDR1 MNHEY, CDR2 SVGAGI. The ends lost 7 bases at V and 7 bases at J; junction bases unmatched: 8. The CDR3 contains 14 residues.

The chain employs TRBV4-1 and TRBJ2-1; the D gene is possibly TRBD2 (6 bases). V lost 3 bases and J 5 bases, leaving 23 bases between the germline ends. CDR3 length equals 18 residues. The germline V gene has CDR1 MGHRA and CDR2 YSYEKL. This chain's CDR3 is CASSQTATGGTGNNEQFF. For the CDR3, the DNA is TGCGCCAGCAGCCAGACAGCTACTGGAGGGACTGGAAACAATGAGCAGTTCTTC.

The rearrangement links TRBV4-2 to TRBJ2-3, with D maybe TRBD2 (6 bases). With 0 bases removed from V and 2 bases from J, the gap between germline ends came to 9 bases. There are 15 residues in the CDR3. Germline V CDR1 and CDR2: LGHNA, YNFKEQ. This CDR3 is CASSQDIAATDTQYF. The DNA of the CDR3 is TGTGCCAGCAGCCAAGACATAGCGGCCACAGATACGCAGTATTTT.

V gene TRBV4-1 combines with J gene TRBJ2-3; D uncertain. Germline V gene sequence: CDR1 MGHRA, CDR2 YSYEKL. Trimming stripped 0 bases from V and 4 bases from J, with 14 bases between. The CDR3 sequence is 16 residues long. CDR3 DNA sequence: TGCGCCAGCAGCCAAGATTGGCCTTCTTCATCAGATACGCAGTATTTT. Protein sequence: CASSQDWPSSSDTQYF.

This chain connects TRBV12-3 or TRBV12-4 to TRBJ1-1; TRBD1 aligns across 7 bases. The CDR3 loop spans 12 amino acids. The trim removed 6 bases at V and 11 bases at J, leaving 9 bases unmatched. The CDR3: CASRQGTLGAFF. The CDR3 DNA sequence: TGTGCCAGCAGACAGGGGACGTTGGGTGCTTTCTTT.

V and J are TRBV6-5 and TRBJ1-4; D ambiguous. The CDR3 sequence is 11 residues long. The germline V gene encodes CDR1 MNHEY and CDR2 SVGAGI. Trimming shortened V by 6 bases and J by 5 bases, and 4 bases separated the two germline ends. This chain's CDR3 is CASSQNEKLFF. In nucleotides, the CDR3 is TGTGCCAGCAGCCAAAATGAAAAACTGTTTTTT.

CDR3 sequence reads: CASSDPLMGRAFF. CDR3 nucleotide sequence: TGTGCCAGCAGTGACCCTCTGATGGGGAGAGCTTTCTTT. The chain is built from TRBV6-1 and TRBJ1-1, with no clear D. Germline loops: CDR1 MNHNS, CDR2 SASEGT. The CDR3 covers 13 residues. V was cut by 3 bases and J by 10 bases, with 15 bases left in between.

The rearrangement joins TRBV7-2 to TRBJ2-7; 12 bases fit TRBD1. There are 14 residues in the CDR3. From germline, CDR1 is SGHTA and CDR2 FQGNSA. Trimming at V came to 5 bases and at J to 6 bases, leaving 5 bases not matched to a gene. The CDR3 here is CASSPGQGAGEQYF. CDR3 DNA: TGTGCCAGCAGCCCGGGACAGGGGGCAGGCGAGCAGTACTTC.

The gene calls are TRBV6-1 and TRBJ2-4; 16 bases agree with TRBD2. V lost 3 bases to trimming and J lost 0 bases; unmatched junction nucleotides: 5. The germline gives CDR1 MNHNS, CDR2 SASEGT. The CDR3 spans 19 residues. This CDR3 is CASSESGTSGGGAKNIQYF. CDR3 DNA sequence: TGTGCCAGCAGTGAGTCCGGGACTAGCGGGGGGGGAGCCAAAAACATTCAGTACTTC.

CDR3 DNA: TGTGCCAGCAGCCAAGGTAGCAATCAGCCCCAGCATTTT. Amino acids: CASSQGSNQPQHF. The chain carries TRBV3-1 (or the pseudogene TRBV3-2) and TRBJ1-5; D uncertain. This CDR3 spans 13 amino acids. Germline V gene data show CDR1 as LGHDT and CDR2 as YNNKEL (reference sequence). V was trimmed by 1 base and J by 0 bases, leaving 1 base between them.

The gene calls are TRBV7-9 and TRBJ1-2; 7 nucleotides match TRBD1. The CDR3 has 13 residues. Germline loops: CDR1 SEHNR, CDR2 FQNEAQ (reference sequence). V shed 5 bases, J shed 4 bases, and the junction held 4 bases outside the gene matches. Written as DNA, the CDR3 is TGTGCCAGCAGCCCGACAGGGATCTATGGCTACACCTTC. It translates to CASSPTGIYGYTF.